Here is one T cell receptor (beta chain) with its context. After removal of 4 bases from V and 0 bases from J, the junction contained 4 bases not matched to a gene. The CDR3 loop spans 15 amino acids. Germline CDR1 is GTSNPN and CDR2 is SVGIG (reference sequence). Profiling relied on immunoSEQ multiplex PCR, and the TCRdb table lists in-frame clones only, not all of them. This table holds about 350,000 clones, roughly 90% found once. The sample comes from a study of cytomegalovirus exposure and HLA in healthy donors. V and J are TRBV30 and TRBJ2-2, with 8 nucleotides matching TRBD2. This clonotype was obtained from a woman aged 25 to 39 in good health and CMV-seropositive. Source material: PBMCs. The CDR3: CAWNPGLANTGELFF. CDR3 nucleotides: TGTGCCTGGAACCCGGGACTAGCGAACACCGGGGAGCTGTTTTTT.